Listed below are T cell receptor beta chains from one sample, sequenced in a study of blood T cells in healthy people across ages. TCRdb independently ran MiXCR on the 5' RACE reads; one entry per CDR3 protein. The table has roughly 1,300,000 distinct CDR3 sequences, approximately 59% seen once; the top ten hold 6.7%. The sample consisted of blood. These receptors were taken from a young man in good health. Both conserved end residues are part of each CDR3. D genes are given only for firm matches. Rows give clone size only sometimes, using once, few, many, or a class for an expanded clone.

d_call clone_size j_call v_call cdr3_nt cdr3_aa
NA many TRBJ2-7 TRBV29-1 TGCAGCGTCGCCAGGGGGGCCGAGCAGTACTTC CSVARGAEQYF
NA NA TRBJ1-2 TRBV4-1 TGCGCCAGCAGCCAAGTCCGGGGGGGAAACTATGGCTACACCTTC CASSQVRGGNYGYTF
NA once TRBJ1-1 TRBV20-1 TGCAGTGCTAGAGCGGGGAGAACTGAAGCTTTCTTT CSARAGRTEAFF
NA NA TRBJ2-1 TRBV27 TGTGCCAGCAGTTTTCCGGCCAGTTCCTACAATGAGCAGTTCTTC CASSFPASSYNEQFF
TRBD2 many TRBJ2-4 TRBV29-1 TGCAGCGCCTGGGGAGGGGCGGGAAACATTCAGTACTTC CSAWGGAGNIQYF
NA NA TRBJ1-2 TRBV6-1 TGTGCCAGCAGGGGGGGTGGACAGAAAACTACCGACCACTATGGCTACACCTTC CASRGGGQKTTDHYGYTF
NA NA TRBJ1-6 TRBV3-1 TGTGCCAGCAGCCAAGAGGGACCCGGGGGGAATTCACCCCTCCACTTT CASSQEGPGGNSPLHF
TRBD2 NA TRBJ2-3 TRBV28 TGTGCCAGCAGTCCGCGACTAGCGGGGGTGGGGGTGGCGCAGTATTTT CASSPRLAGVGVAQYF
NA few TRBJ2-5 TRBV20-1 TGCAGTGCTATAGGCGGCCAAGAGACCCAGTACTTC CSAIGGQETQYF
NA few TRBJ2-7 TRBV20-1 TGCAGTGCTAGAGATCGGAAAGGAACCCTCCGGGAGCAGTACTTC CSARDRKGTLREQYF
NA NA TRBJ1-2 TRBV3-1 TGTGCCAGCAGGGGGGACACTGACTATGGCTACACCTTC CASRGDTDYGYTF
TRBD2 NA TRBJ2-5 TRBV5-1 TGCGCCAGCAGTTTGCAGCGGGGGGCAGAGACCCAGTACTTC CASSLQRGAETQYF
NA NA TRBJ1-6 TRBV28 TGTGCCAGCAGTTTACATCAGGGTGGATCACCCCTCCACTTT CASSLHQGGSPLHF
TRBD2 few TRBJ2-3 TRBV7-2 TGTGCCAGCATCAGACTAGCGGCGGACACAGATACGCAGTATTTT CASIRLAADTDTQYF
NA NA TRBJ1-2 TRBV29-1 TGCAGCCATGACGGGGGGATCGGCAGTTCCTACACCTTC CSHDGGIGSSYTF
TRBD2 NA TRBJ2-3 TRBV9 TGTGCCAGCAGCGTAGAAGCGACTAGCGGAATCACAGATACGCAGTATTTT CASSVEATSGITDTQYF
NA many TRBJ2-7 TRBV29-1 TGCAGCGTTGAAGATCGGGAGCAGTACTTC CSVEDREQYF
NA few TRBJ1-2 TRBV12-3/TRBV12-4 TGTGCCAGCAGTTTTAGAGGGGGGCAGCCTCTAAATAGCTACACCTTC CASSFRGGQPLNSYTF
NA few TRBJ2-1 TRBV4-3 TGCGCCAGCAGCCAATACAACAATGAGCAGTTCTTC CASSQYNNEQFF
TRBD1 NA TRBJ1-5 TRBV20-1 TGCAGTGCTAGAGATGGGGGACAGAGTGGTCAGCCCCAGCATTTT CSARDGGQSGQPQHF
TRBD2 NA TRBJ2-7 TRBV27 TGTGCCAGCAGTTTAGCGGCTAGCGGGGTCGGCGAGCAGTACTTC CASSLAASGVGEQYF
NA NA TRBJ2-7 TRBV5-1 TGCGCCAGCAGCTTGAAGACAGGCCCCAACGAGCAGTACTTC CASSLKTGPNEQYF
NA NA TRBJ1-6 TRBV4-1 TGCGCCAGCAGCCAAGATGGATCTCTAGGCGCCAGCTCCTATAATTCACCCCTCCACTTT CASSQDGSLGASSYNSPLHF
TRBD2 NA TRBJ2-3 TRBV20-1 TGCAGTGCTTCCCCATCCGGGACTAGCGGGAGGGCAAATACGCAGTATTTT CSASPSGTSGRANTQYF
TRBD2 once TRBJ2-7 TRBV5-6 TGTGCCAGCAGCTATCCGGGACTAGCGGTTTACGAGCAGTACTTC CASSYPGLAVYEQYF
NA few TRBJ2-6 TRBV27 TGTGCCAGCAGTTTAGAGGGCTTCGGGGCCAACGTCCTGACTTTC CASSLEGFGANVLTF
NA NA TRBJ2-7 TRBV29-1 TGCAGCGTTATCGGGAGCTCCCACGAGCAGTACTTC CSVIGSSHEQYF